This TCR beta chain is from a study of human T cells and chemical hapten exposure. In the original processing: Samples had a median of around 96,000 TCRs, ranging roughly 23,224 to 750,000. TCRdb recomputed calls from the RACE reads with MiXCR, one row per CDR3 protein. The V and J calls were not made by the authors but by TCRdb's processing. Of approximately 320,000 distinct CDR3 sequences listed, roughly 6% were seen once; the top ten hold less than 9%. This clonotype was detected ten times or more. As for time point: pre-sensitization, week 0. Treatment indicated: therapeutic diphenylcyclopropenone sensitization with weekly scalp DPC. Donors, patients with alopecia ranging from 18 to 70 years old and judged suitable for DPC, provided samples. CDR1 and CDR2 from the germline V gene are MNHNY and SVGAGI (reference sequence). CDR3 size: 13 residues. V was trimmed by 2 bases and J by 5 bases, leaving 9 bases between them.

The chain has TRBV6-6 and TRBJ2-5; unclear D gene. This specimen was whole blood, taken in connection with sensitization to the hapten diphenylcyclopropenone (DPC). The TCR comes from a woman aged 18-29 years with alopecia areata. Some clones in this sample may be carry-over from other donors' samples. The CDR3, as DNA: TGTGCCAGCAGTTACGTGGCCGGGGAGACCCAGTACTTC. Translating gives CASSYVAGETQYF.